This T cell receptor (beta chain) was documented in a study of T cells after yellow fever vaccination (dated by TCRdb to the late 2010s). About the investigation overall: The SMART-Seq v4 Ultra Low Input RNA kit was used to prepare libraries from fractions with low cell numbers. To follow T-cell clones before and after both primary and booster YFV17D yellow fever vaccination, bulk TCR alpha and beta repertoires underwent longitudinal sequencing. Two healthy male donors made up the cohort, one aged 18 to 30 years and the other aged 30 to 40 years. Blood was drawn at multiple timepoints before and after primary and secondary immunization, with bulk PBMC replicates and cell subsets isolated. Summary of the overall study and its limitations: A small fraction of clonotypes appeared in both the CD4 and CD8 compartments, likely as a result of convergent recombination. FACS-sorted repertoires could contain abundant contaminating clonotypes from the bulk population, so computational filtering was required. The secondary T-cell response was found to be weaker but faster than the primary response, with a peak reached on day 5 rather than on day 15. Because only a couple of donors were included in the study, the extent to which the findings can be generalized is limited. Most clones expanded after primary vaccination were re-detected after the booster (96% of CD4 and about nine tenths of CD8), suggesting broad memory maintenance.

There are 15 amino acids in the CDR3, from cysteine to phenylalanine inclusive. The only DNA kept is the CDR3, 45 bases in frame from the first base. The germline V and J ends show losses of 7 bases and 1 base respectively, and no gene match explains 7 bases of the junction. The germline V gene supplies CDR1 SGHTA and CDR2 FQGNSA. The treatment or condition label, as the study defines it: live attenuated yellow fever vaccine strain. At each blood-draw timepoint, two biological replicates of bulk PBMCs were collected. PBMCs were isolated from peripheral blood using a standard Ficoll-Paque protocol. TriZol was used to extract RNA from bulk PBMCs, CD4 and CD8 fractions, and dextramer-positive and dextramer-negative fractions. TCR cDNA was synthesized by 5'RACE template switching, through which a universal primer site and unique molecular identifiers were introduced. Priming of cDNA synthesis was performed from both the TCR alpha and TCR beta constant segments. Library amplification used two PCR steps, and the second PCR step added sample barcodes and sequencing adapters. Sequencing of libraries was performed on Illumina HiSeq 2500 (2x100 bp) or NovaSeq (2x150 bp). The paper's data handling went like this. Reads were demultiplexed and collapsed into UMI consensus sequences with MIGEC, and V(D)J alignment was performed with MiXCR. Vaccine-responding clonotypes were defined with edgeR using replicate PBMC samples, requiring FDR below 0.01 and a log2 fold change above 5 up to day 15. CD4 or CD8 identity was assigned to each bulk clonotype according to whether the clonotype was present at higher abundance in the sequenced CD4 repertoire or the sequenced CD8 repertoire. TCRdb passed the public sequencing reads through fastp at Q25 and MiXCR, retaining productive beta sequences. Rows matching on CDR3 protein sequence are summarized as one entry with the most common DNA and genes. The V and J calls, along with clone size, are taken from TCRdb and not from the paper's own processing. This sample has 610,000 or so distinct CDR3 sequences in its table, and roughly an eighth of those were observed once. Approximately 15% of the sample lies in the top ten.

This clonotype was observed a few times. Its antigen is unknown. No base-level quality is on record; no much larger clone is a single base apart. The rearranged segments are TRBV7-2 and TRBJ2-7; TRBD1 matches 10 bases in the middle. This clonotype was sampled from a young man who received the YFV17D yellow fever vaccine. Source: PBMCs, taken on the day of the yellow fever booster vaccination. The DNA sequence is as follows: TGTGCCAGCAACCGACAGGGGGCTGAGTCCTACGAGCAGTACTTC. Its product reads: CASNRQGAESYEQYF. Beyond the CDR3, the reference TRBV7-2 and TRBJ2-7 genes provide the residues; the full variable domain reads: GAGVSQSPSNKVTEKGKDVELRCDPISGHTALYWYRQSLGQGLEFLIYFQGNSAPDKSGLPSDRFSAERTGGSVSTLTIQRTQQEDSAVYLCASNRQGAESYEQYFGPGTRLTVT.